A selection of T cell receptor beta chains follows, all from one sample in a study of CD8+ T cells in alopecia areata. Generated by immunoSEQ multiplex PCR, the TCRdb table keeps only in-frame clones and is missing some. The repertoire holds 150,000 to 200,000 clones, roughly 60% seen once, with just over 1% in the top ten. Material: CD4+ T cells sorted from blood, obtained at week 24, from a patient treated with tofacitinib. The source of these receptors is a human donor with alopecia areata. Each CDR3 is given with its conserved first and last residue. D genes are given only for firm matches. Clone size is given for some rows only: seen once, a few or many times, or a class if the clone is expanded.

d_gene: -
j_gene: TRBJ2-2
v_gene: TRBV29-1
abundance: -
CDR3nt: TGCAGCGTTGCTTCTAACACCGGGGAGCTGTTTTTT
CDR3aa: CSVASNTGELFF

d_gene: -
j_gene: TRBJ2-3
v_gene: TRBV6-1
abundance: -
CDR3nt: TGTGCCAGCAGTAGAGGGGGGTTAGATACGCAGTATTTT
CDR3aa: CASSRGGLDTQYF

d_gene: -
j_gene: TRBJ1-2
v_gene: TRBV4-3
abundance: -
CDR3nt: TGCGCCAGCAGCCAAGCAGAGACGCCCTATGGCTACACCTTC
CDR3aa: CASSQAETPYGYTF

d_gene: -
j_gene: TRBJ2-1
v_gene: TRBV14
abundance: -
CDR3nt: TGTGCCAGCAGCCAACCACCTGGAATTGAGCAGTTCTTC
CDR3aa: CASSQPPGIEQFF

d_gene: TRBD1
j_gene: TRBJ2-7
v_gene: TRBV11-1
abundance: -
CDR3nt: TGTGCCAGCAGCCCCCAGGGGACAGGGTTATACGAGCAGTACTTC
CDR3aa: CASSPQGTGLYEQYF

d_gene: TRBD1
j_gene: TRBJ2-5
v_gene: TRBV30
abundance: -
CDR3nt: TGTGCCTGGAGATCTACAGGGGGAGAGACCCAGTACTTC
CDR3aa: CAWRSTGGETQYF

d_gene: -
j_gene: TRBJ2-3
v_gene: TRBV27
abundance: -
CDR3nt: TGTGCCAGCAGTCTCAGATTTAGCACAGATACGCAGTATTTT
CDR3aa: CASSLRFSTDTQYF

d_gene: TRBD2
j_gene: TRBJ2-3
v_gene: TRBV9
abundance: -
CDR3nt: TGTGCCAGCAGCGTCATAGCGGGGGTTTCGACAGATACGCAGTATTTT
CDR3aa: CASSVIAGVSTDTQYF

d_gene: -
j_gene: TRBJ2-1
v_gene: TRBV13
abundance: -
CDR3nt: TGTGCCAGCAGTTCAACAGGGTTAGAGCAGTTCTTC
CDR3aa: CASSSTGLEQFF

d_gene: -
j_gene: TRBJ2-2
v_gene: TRBV5-6
abundance: -
CDR3nt: TGTGCCAGCAGCTTTGGAGTATCCGGGGAGCTGTTTTTT
CDR3aa: CASSFGVSGELFF

d_gene: -
j_gene: TRBJ1-1
v_gene: TRBV4-3
abundance: -
CDR3nt: TGCGCCAGCAGCCAAAAAATGAACACTGAAGCTTTCTTT
CDR3aa: CASSQKMNTEAFF

d_gene: TRBD1
j_gene: TRBJ1-2
v_gene: TRBV30
abundance: -
CDR3nt: TGTGCCTGGATTGGACAACAGGGGAGAGGCTACACCTTC
CDR3aa: CAWIGQQGRGYTF

d_gene: -
j_gene: TRBJ1-1
v_gene: TRBV30
abundance: few
CDR3nt: TGTGCCTGGGGAAAGAACACTGAAGCTTTCTTT
CDR3aa: CAWGKNTEAFF

d_gene: TRBD1
j_gene: TRBJ1-2
v_gene: TRBV29-1
abundance: -
CDR3nt: TGCAGCGTCCCGACAGGGGTCTCCTATGGCTACACCTTC
CDR3aa: CSVPTGVSYGYTF

d_gene: -
j_gene: TRBJ2-1
v_gene: TRBV20-1
abundance: -
CDR3nt: TGCAGTGCGACGAAACACAATGAGCAGTTCTTC
CDR3aa: CSATKHNEQFF

d_gene: -
j_gene: TRBJ2-5
v_gene: TRBV30
abundance: few
CDR3nt: TGTGCCTGGAGTGCGCGAGTGTACCAAGAGACCCAGTACTTC
CDR3aa: CAWSARVYQETQYF

d_gene: TRBD1
j_gene: TRBJ1-4
v_gene: TRBV29-1
abundance: few
CDR3nt: TGCAGCGTTGTTTTGGACGGGACAGGGAATGAAAAACTGTTTTTT
CDR3aa: CSVVLDGTGNEKLFF

d_gene: -
j_gene: TRBJ1-1
v_gene: TRBV20-1
abundance: -
CDR3nt: TGCAGTGCTAAATTGAACACTGAAGCTTTCTTT
CDR3aa: CSAKLNTEAFF

d_gene: -
j_gene: TRBJ2-2
v_gene: TRBV4-3
abundance: -
CDR3nt: TGCGCCAGCAGCCAAGATTCGCCGCCGGCCGCGAACACCGGGGAGCTGTTTTTT
CDR3aa: CASSQDSPPAANTGELFF

d_gene: -
j_gene: TRBJ2-5
v_gene: TRBV9
abundance: -
CDR3nt: TGTGCCAGCAGCGTACGAGACAGCATCTACCAAGAGACCCAGTACTTC
CDR3aa: CASSVRDSIYQETQYF

d_gene: -
j_gene: TRBJ1-5
v_gene: TRBV30
abundance: -
CDR3nt: TGTGCCTGGAGTGTACAGGGTGTTCAGCCCCAGCATTTT
CDR3aa: CAWSVQGVQPQHF

d_gene: -
j_gene: TRBJ1-2
v_gene: TRBV5-1
abundance: -
CDR3nt: TGCGCCAGCAGCTTGCCGGAGTCTTATGGCTACACCTTC
CDR3aa: CASSLPESYGYTF

d_gene: TRBD1
j_gene: TRBJ2-7
v_gene: TRBV7-3
abundance: -
CDR3nt: TGTGCCAGCAGCTCGCGATCAACAGGGGCCCGCTACGAGCAGTACTTC
CDR3aa: CASSSRSTGARYEQYF

d_gene: -
j_gene: TRBJ2-1
v_gene: TRBV10-2
abundance: -
CDR3nt: TGCGCCAGCAGTGGACAGTTAAACAATGAGCAGTTCTTC
CDR3aa: CASSGQLNNEQFF

d_gene: -
j_gene: TRBJ1-3
v_gene: TRBV29-1
abundance: -
CDR3nt: TGCAGCGCAGGAACCTCTGGAAACACCATATATTTT
CDR3aa: CSAGTSGNTIYF

d_gene: -
j_gene: TRBJ1-1
v_gene: TRBV7-9
abundance: few
CDR3nt: TGTGCCAGCAGCGCGTCCCCGGGTTACGCTGAAGCTTTCTTT
CDR3aa: CASSASPGYAEAFF

d_gene: -
j_gene: TRBJ2-7
v_gene: TRBV6-1
abundance: -
CDR3nt: TGTGCCTGCCGCGGAGGGTGGGGGCAGTCCTACGAGCAGTACTTC
CDR3aa: CACRGGWGQSYEQYF

d_gene: -
j_gene: TRBJ1-1
v_gene: TRBV7-2
abundance: -
CDR3nt: TGTGCCAGCAGCTCTCCGGGAGGCGCGGGGAACACTGAAGCTTTCTTT
CDR3aa: CASSSPGGAGNTEAFF

d_gene: TRBD1
j_gene: TRBJ2-2
v_gene: TRBV6-1
abundance: few
CDR3nt: TGTGCCAGCATGGGGACAGGGGGGAATGAGCTGTTTTTT
CDR3aa: CASMGTGGNELFF

d_gene: -
j_gene: TRBJ2-6
v_gene: TRBV5-4
abundance: -
CDR3nt: TGTGCCAGCAGCATCTTGAAGAGGACGGAATTTGCGGGGGCCAACGTCCTGACTTTC
CDR3aa: CASSILKRTEFAGANVLTF

d_gene: -
j_gene: TRBJ2-2
v_gene: TRBV10-3
abundance: -
CDR3nt: TGTGCCATCAGAAACCCCACCGGGACACCCAAGACCGGGGAGCTGTTTTTT
CDR3aa: CAIRNPTGTPKTGELFF

d_gene: -
j_gene: TRBJ1-2
v_gene: TRBV29-1
abundance: few
CDR3nt: TGCAGCGCGGACCCCGACACTAGCTATGGCTACACCTTC
CDR3aa: CSADPDTSYGYTF

d_gene: -
j_gene: TRBJ2-2
v_gene: TRBV19
abundance: few
CDR3nt: TGTGCCAGTAGTATAGACGGTCAGGTGGCCGGGGAGCTGTTTTTT
CDR3aa: CASSIDGQVAGELFF

d_gene: -
j_gene: TRBJ1-2
v_gene: TRBV30
abundance: -
CDR3nt: TGTGCCTGGAGTGTCGGCGGCGGTGGCTACACCTTC
CDR3aa: CAWSVGGGGYTF

d_gene: TRBD2
j_gene: TRBJ2-2
v_gene: TRBV30
abundance: -
CDR3nt: TGTGCCTGGAGTGTACTGGCGGGGGGCATGAACACCGGGGAGCTGTTTTTT
CDR3aa: CAWSVLAGGMNTGELFF

d_gene: TRBD2
j_gene: TRBJ2-2
v_gene: TRBV4-3
abundance: -
CDR3nt: TGCGCCAGCAGCGAAACTAGCGTTGGAACCGGGGAGCTGTTTTTT
CDR3aa: CASSETSVGTGELFF

d_gene: -
j_gene: TRBJ2-5
v_gene: TRBV4-3
abundance: -
CDR3nt: TGCGCCAGCAGCCAAGATCACGGGGCTCCCGGGACCCAGTACTTC
CDR3aa: CASSQDHGAPGTQYF

d_gene: -
j_gene: TRBJ2-7
v_gene: TRBV5-6
abundance: -
CDR3nt: TGTGCCAGCAGCTTGCGCGCAGGGCGCGAGCAGTACTTC
CDR3aa: CASSLRAGREQYF

d_gene: -
j_gene: TRBJ2-5
v_gene: TRBV7-6
abundance: -
CDR3nt: TGTGCCAGCAGCTTAGGGCTAGCGCCAGAGACCCAGTACTTC
CDR3aa: CASSLGLAPETQYF

d_gene: -
j_gene: TRBJ1-2
v_gene: TRBV20-1
abundance: -
CDR3nt: TGCAGTGCTCTTTCCGGGGAAGGCTACACCTTC
CDR3aa: CSALSGEGYTF

d_gene: -
j_gene: TRBJ2-7
v_gene: TRBV19
abundance: once
CDR3nt: TGTGCCAGTAGTTCCCGGGGAGATCCCTACGAGCAGTACTTC
CDR3aa: CASSSRGDPYEQYF

d_gene: TRBD2
j_gene: TRBJ2-1
v_gene: TRBV7-9
abundance: few
CDR3nt: TGTGCCAGCAGCCAAGAGGGACTATCCCACTACAATGAGCAGTTCTTC
CDR3aa: CASSQEGLSHYNEQFF

d_gene: -
j_gene: TRBJ1-5
v_gene: TRBV7-9
abundance: -
CDR3nt: TGTGCCAGCAGCTATAGCAATCAGCCCCAGCATTTT
CDR3aa: CASSYSNQPQHF

d_gene: -
j_gene: TRBJ2-1
v_gene: TRBV29-1
abundance: -
CDR3nt: TGCAGCGCCCCTAAGGCTAGTCCTTACAATGAGCAGTTCTTC
CDR3aa: CSAPKASPYNEQFF

d_gene: -
j_gene: TRBJ1-6
v_gene: TRBV15
abundance: few
CDR3nt: TGTGCCACCAGCAGAGATAGGACAAGAAACTCACCCCTCCACTTT
CDR3aa: CATSRDRTRNSPLHF

d_gene: TRBD1
j_gene: TRBJ2-7
v_gene: TRBV27
abundance: once
CDR3nt: TGTGCCAGCAGTTTAACAGGGGGGTACGAGCAGTACTTC
CDR3aa: CASSLTGGYEQYF

d_gene: TRBD1
j_gene: TRBJ2-7
v_gene: TRBV5-8
abundance: -
CDR3nt: TGTGCCAGCGGACCGACAGGGTCCGAGCAGTACTTC
CDR3aa: CASGPTGSEQYF

d_gene: -
j_gene: TRBJ2-4
v_gene: TRBV29-1
abundance: few
CDR3nt: TGCAGCGTTGTCAAAGGGACCCTGAGTGTGGCCAAAAACATTCAGTACTTC
CDR3aa: CSVVKGTLSVAKNIQYF

d_gene: -
j_gene: TRBJ1-1
v_gene: TRBV15
abundance: few
CDR3nt: TGTGCCACCAGCAGAGACAGGGTGGGGAACACTGAAGCTTTCTTT
CDR3aa: CATSRDRVGNTEAFF

d_gene: TRBD1
j_gene: TRBJ1-4
v_gene: TRBV25-1
abundance: -
CDR3nt: TGTGCCAGCAGTGAGGGACAGCCTAATGAAAAACTGTTTTTT
CDR3aa: CASSEGQPNEKLFF

d_gene: TRBD1
j_gene: TRBJ2-5
v_gene: TRBV10-3
abundance: few
CDR3nt: TGTGCCATCGGCACAGGGGCCCAAGAGACCCAGTACTTC
CDR3aa: CAIGTGAQETQYF

d_gene: -
j_gene: TRBJ1-1
v_gene: TRBV29-1
abundance: -
CDR3nt: TGCAGCGTTGGCGCAGGGTGGGACACTGAAGCTTTCTTT
CDR3aa: CSVGAGWDTEAFF

d_gene: TRBD1
j_gene: TRBJ2-7
v_gene: TRBV5-1
abundance: few
CDR3nt: TGCGCCTGCCGGACAGGGGGCGGCTACGAGCAGTACTTC
CDR3aa: CACRTGGGYEQYF

d_gene: -
j_gene: TRBJ2-3
v_gene: TRBV5-6
abundance: -
CDR3nt: TGTGCCAGCACCCATTTTTCTGCAGATACGCAGTATTTT
CDR3aa: CASTHFSADTQYF

d_gene: -
j_gene: TRBJ1-6
v_gene: TRBV7-3
abundance: few
CDR3nt: TGTGCCAGCAGCTTACAGTATAATTCACCCCTCCACTTT
CDR3aa: CASSLQYNSPLHF

d_gene: -
j_gene: TRBJ1-5
v_gene: TRBV2
abundance: few
CDR3nt: TGTGCCAGCGGGAAGGGTGGTCAGCCCCAGCATTTT
CDR3aa: CASGKGGQPQHF

d_gene: -
j_gene: TRBJ2-3
v_gene: TRBV4-3
abundance: -
CDR3nt: TGCGCCAGCAGCCAAGGGAGCTGGACAGATACGCAGTATTTT
CDR3aa: CASSQGSWTDTQYF

d_gene: -
j_gene: TRBJ2-7
v_gene: TRBV7-3
abundance: -
CDR3nt: TGTGCCAGCAGCCCAACCCCAGGGACCGAGCAGTACTTC
CDR3aa: CASSPTPGTEQYF

d_gene: -
j_gene: TRBJ1-1
v_gene: TRBV14
abundance: few
CDR3nt: TGTGCCAGCAGCCTTACTACAGGGAACGCTTTCTTT
CDR3aa: CASSLTTGNAFF

d_gene: -
j_gene: TRBJ2-2
v_gene: TRBV6-1
abundance: few
CDR3nt: TGTGCCAGCAGTGAATCCTACACCGGGGAGCTGTTTTTT
CDR3aa: CASSESYTGELFF